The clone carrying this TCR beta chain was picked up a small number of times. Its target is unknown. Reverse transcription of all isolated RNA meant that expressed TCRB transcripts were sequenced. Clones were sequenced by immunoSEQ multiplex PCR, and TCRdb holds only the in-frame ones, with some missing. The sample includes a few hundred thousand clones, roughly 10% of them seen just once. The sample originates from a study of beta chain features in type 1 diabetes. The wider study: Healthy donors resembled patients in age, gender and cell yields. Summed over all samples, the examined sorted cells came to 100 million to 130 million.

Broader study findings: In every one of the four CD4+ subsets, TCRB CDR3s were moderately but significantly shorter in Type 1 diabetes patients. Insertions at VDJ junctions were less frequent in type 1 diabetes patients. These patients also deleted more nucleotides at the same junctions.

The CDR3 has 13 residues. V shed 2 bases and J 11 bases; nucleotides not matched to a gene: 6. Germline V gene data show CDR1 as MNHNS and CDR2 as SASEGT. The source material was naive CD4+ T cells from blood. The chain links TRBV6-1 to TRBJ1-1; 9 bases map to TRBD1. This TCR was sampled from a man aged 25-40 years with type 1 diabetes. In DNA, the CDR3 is TGTGCCAGCAGTGAATGGAGGGACAGGGATGCTTTCTTT. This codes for CASSEWRDRDAFF.